This entry concerns a single TCR beta chain. Sequencing used immunoSEQ multiplex PCR; TCRdb keeps in-frame clones, though not all of them. The sample consists of some 250,000 clones, 80% to 90% of them appearing once. The CDR3 spans 14 residues. CDR1 and CDR2 from the germline V gene are WNHNN and SYGVQD (reference sequence). V shed 6 bases and J shed 2 bases, with 13 bases lying between them. These data are taken from a study of blood T cell repertoires in COVID-19. The wider study: The United States, Italy and Spain provided the acute and convalescent COVID-19 samples.

The clonotype was recovered from a woman between 45 and 60 years old who had recovered from COVID-19. Material for sequencing was PBMCs or T cells enriched from blood (not recorded which). The chain links TRBV10-1 to TRBJ1-2, with a tentative D call TRBD1 (5 bases). CDR3 loop: CASSRQSENYGYTF. The CDR3, as DNA: TGCGCCAGCAGCCGACAGAGCGAGAACTATGGCTACACCTTC.